One and the same sample provided the 15 T cell receptor beta chains below, sequenced in a study of blood T cell repertoires in COVID-19. TCRdb's table, derived via immunoSEQ multiplex PCR, lists solely in-frame clones and lacks some. The repertoire has about 140,000 clones, 65% to 85% of them found once; the top ten carry less than 2%. The sample taken for sequencing was peripheral blood. The receptors were gathered from a woman aged 60-75 years with acute or convalescent COVID-19.

The chain recombines TRBV3-1 (or the pseudogene TRBV3-2) with TRBJ1-2; 10 bases are shared with TRBD1. This CDR3 has 15 amino acids. V was pared by 4 bases and J by 4 bases, with 6 bases of the junction left unmatched. The germline gives CDR1 LGHDT, CDR2 YNNKEL (reference sequence). In nucleotides, the CDR3 is TGTGCCAGCAGCCTACCTGGACAGGGGGTCTATGGCTACACCTTC. Protein: CASSLPGQGVYGYTF.

This clone was found a few times. The chain combines TRBV18 with TRBJ2-7; TRBD1 matches 8 bases. The length of the CDR3 is 13 residues. The V gene's germline CDR1 is KGHSH and CDR2 LQKENI. Losses at the gene ends were 1 base for V and 6 bases for J; bases not matched to a gene: 2. The CDR3 region is CASSPLTGAEQYF. CDR3 nucleotides: TGTGCCAGCTCACCACTGACAGGGGCCGAGCAGTACTTC.

This clone showed up just once. The V call is TRBV27, the J call TRBJ1-1, with D perhaps matching TRBD1 (5 bases). V lost 7 bases and J 1 base, leaving 16 bases between the germline ends. The CDR3 has 15 amino acids. Per germline, CDR1 MNHEY and CDR2 SMNVEV (reference sequence). In nucleotides, the CDR3 is TGTGCCAGCACCCGCCGGGGGTTGGGGAACACTGAAGCTTTCTTT. Translating it yields CASTRRGLGNTEAFF.

The chain combines TRBV30 with TRBJ1-1, with D perhaps matching TRBD1 (5 bases). V lost 0 bases and J lost 7, with 15 bases in between. This CDR3 spans 14 amino acids. Germline V CDR1 and CDR2: GTSNPN, SVGIG (reference sequence). This chain's CDR3 is CAWSVGVGGSEAFF. In DNA, the CDR3 is TGTGCCTGGAGTGTAGGAGTGGGGGGAAGTGAAGCTTTCTTT. The full variable domain, with the rest looked up from reference TRBV30 and TRBJ1-1, is SQTIHQWPATLVQPVGSPLSLECTVEGTSNPNLYWYRQAAGRGLQLLFYSVGIGQISSEVPQNLSASRPQDRQFILSSKKLLLSDSGFYLCAWSVGVGGSEAFFGQGTRLTVV.

The rearrangement uses TRBV19 and TRBJ1-2, with TRBD1 matching over 7 bases. After removal of 7 bases from V and 5 bases from J, the junction contained 13 bases not matched to a gene. The CDR3 has 15 amino acids. Germline assignment: CDR1 LNHDA and CDR2 SQIVND (reference sequence). The CDR3, as DNA: TGTGCCAGTAAGGATCCCCGGACAGGATCTTATGGCTACACCTTC. Translating gives CASKDPRTGSYGYTF.

V usage is TRBV28 and J usage is TRBJ2-6; D possibly corresponds to TRBD1 (6 bases). V was shortened by 2 bases and J by 4 bases, with 15 bases between the two germline ends. Germline loops: CDR1 MDHEN, CDR2 SYDVKM. The CDR3 spans 17 residues. For the CDR3, the DNA is TGTGCCAGCAGTTTACCGATTTCAGGGGTCGGGGCCAACGTCCTGACTTTC. Encoded protein: CASSLPISGVGANVLTF.

There are a few counts of this clone. The sample carries other DNA sequences with the same CDR3. The gene calls are TRBV28 and TRBJ1-1; the match to TRBD1 covers 7 bases. Germline lookup yields CDR1 MDHEN and CDR2 SYDVKM. V lost 9 bases and J lost 2; bases outside the gene matches: 9. The CDR3 is 14 residues long. The CDR3 spells CASSSTGLNTEAFF. The CDR3 DNA reads as TGTGCCAGTTCGTCGACAGGGCTAAACACTGAAGCTTTCTTT.

This chain links TRBV28 with TRBJ2-7, with TRBD2 matching 10 bases. V shed 3 bases and J 1 base; nucleotides not matched to a gene: 12. Germline lookup yields CDR1 MDHEN and CDR2 SYDVKM. This CDR3 comprises 18 residues. As DNA, the CDR3 is TGTGCCAGCAGTTTGAAAGGGCTAGCGGGAGTCGGATCCTACGAGCAGTACTTC. Protein: CASSLKGLAGVGSYEQYF.

V and J are TRBV4-2 and TRBJ2-1, with 7 bases aligning to TRBD2. Germline V gene sequence: CDR1 LGHNA, CDR2 YNFKEQ. This CDR3 is built from 17 residues. Unmatched junction bases numbered 13, after V lost 1 base and J lost 7 bases. This chain's CDR3 is CASSQVFGGGSRNEQFF. The CDR3 nucleotides are TGTGCCAGCAGCCAAGTGTTTGGTGGCGGGAGTAGGAATGAGCAGTTCTTC.

The chain recombines TRBV12-3 or TRBV12-4 with TRBJ1-5; unclear D gene. CDR3 length: 13 amino acids. Trimming shortened V by 3 bases and J by 5 bases, and 8 bases separated the two germline ends. CDR3 region: CASSFRRDQPQHF. As DNA, the CDR3 is TGTGCCAGCAGTTTTAGGCGGGATCAGCCCCAGCATTTT.

This chain links TRBV6-2 or TRBV6-3 with TRBJ2-7; D is perhaps TRBD2 (5 bases). This CDR3 has 15 residues. Germline loops: CDR1 MNHEY, CDR2 SVGEGT. Trimming stripped 3 bases from V and 6 bases from J, with 18 bases between. CDR3: CASSYQTASYSEQYF. Here the CDR3 DNA reads TGTGCCAGCAGTTATCAGACGGCTAGCTATAGCGAGCAGTACTTC.

The sample holds one count of this clone. The gene calls are TRBV6-5 and TRBJ1-2; unclear D gene. Trimming shortened V by 6 bases and J by 4 bases, and 15 bases separated the two germline ends. CDR1 and CDR2 from the germline V gene are MNHEY and SVGAGI. The CDR3 covers 14 residues. The CDR3 here is CASRNDGPPYGYTF. Here the CDR3 DNA reads TGTGCCAGCAGAAATGATGGGCCCCCCTATGGCTACACCTTC.

This clone was recorded only once. V gene TRBV12-3 or TRBV12-4 combines with J gene TRBJ2-2; maybe TRBD2 (6 bases). The CDR3 consists of 13 residues. V dropped 3 bases and J dropped 8 bases, with 10 bases sitting between them. CDR3 loop: CASSFPGRGELFF. As DNA, the CDR3 is TGTGCCAGCAGTTTCCCGGGGAGGGGGGAGCTGTTTTTT.

The chain combines TRBV29-1 with TRBJ2-7; 10 nucleotides agree with TRBD1. Germline V gives CDR1 SQVTM, CDR2 ANQGSEA. This CDR3 spans 14 amino acids. With V trimmed by 3 bases and J by 7 bases, 9 bases remained unmatched. DNA of the CDR3: TGCAGCGTTGATCTCGGGACAGGGGTGTTAGAGCAGTACTTC. This codes for CSVDLGTGVLEQYF.

The V gene is TRBV11-2, the J gene TRBJ2-7, with 8 bases identical to TRBD2. CDR3 length: 15 amino acids. V gave up 3 bases and J gave up 2 bases; unmatched junction bases: 6. Germline lookup yields CDR1 SGHAT and CDR2 FQNNGV. DNA for the CDR3: TGTGCCAGCAGCTTGGGACTAGGATGGGCCTACGAGCAGTACTTC. Its translation is CASSLGLGWAYEQYF.